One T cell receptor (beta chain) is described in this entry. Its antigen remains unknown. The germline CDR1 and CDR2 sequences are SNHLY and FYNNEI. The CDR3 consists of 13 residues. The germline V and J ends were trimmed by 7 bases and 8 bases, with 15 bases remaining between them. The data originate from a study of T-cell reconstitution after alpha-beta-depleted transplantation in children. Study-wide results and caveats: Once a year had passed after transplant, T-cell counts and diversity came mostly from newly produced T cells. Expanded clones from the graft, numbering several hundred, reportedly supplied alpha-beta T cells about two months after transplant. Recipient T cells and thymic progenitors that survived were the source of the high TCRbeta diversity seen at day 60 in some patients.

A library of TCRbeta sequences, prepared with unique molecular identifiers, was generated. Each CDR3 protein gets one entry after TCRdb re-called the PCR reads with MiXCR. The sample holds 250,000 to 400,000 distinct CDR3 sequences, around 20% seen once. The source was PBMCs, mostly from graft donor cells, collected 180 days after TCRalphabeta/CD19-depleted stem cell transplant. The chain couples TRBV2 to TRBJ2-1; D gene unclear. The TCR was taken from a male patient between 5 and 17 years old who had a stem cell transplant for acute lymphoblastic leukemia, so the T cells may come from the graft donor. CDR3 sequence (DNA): TGTGCCAGCAAGCGAGGAAGTACCCATGAGCAGTTCTTC. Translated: CASKRGSTHEQFF.